This T cell receptor beta chain was sequenced in a study of response to subunit inactivated influenza vaccine. Many counts were recorded for this clonotype. TCRdb reprocessed the RT-PCR reads with MiXCR, giving one entry per CDR3 protein. This sample has fewer than 700,000 distinct CDR3 sequences, with roughly 13% found just once. The CDR3 length is 13 residues. V was trimmed by 0 bases and J by 6 bases, leaving 9 bases between them. Germline values: CDR1 SGHRS, CDR2 YFSETQ. The gene calls are TRBV5-1 and TRBJ1-1, with unresolved D. This TCR derives from a man aged 45 to 65 who received an inactivated influenza vaccine. Here the sequenced sample was PBMCs from blood, taken more than 35 days after vaccination. In nucleotides, the CDR3 is TGCGCCAGCAGCTTGGGGCATGATGCTGAAGCTTTCTTT. It translates to CASSLGHDAEAFF.